Following are 8 T cell receptor beta chains from one sample sequenced in a study of CD8 T cells in ankylosing spondylitis. TCRdb redid the calling of the 5' RACE reads with MiXCR, one entry per CDR3 protein. In the table there are 200,000 to 300,000 distinct CDR3 sequences, 32% of which are singletons. Material for sequencing was blood, either unsorted or a sorted T cell fraction (not recorded which). The receptors here all came from a male donor with ankylosing spondylitis or in good health (not recorded which).

This clonotype was found many times. J is TRBJ1-2 and V is TRBV20-1; D not resolved. Germline-derived CDR1 and CDR2 are DFQATT and SNEGSKA (reference sequence). With 1 base removed from V and 4 bases from J, the gap between germline ends came to 7 bases. CDR3 size: 12 residues. CDR3 bases: TGCAGTGCTAGAGGACGGTCCTATGGCTACACCTTC. Its protein is CSARGRSYGYTF.

This clonotype has a handful of counts. This sequence joins TRBV7-9 and TRBJ1-1; D gene uncertain. Trimming removed 4 bases from V and 5 bases from J, with 8 bases in between. CDR1 SEHNR and CDR2 FQNEAQ come from the germline V gene (reference sequence). The CDR3 loop spans 12 amino acids. The CDR3 DNA reads TGTGCCAGCAGCTCCCACGGTACTGAAGCTTTCTTT. It codes for CASSSHGTEAFF.

This clonotype was found many times. The chain employs TRBV20-1 and TRBJ2-7; D unclear. The CDR3 has 10 amino acids. The germline V gene has CDR1 DFQATT and CDR2 SNEGSKA (reference sequence). V lost 5 bases and J 2 bases, leaving 4 bases between the germline ends. The CDR3 sequence is CSASAYEQYF. CDR3 coding DNA: TGCAGTGCTTCTGCCTACGAGCAGTACTTC.

This clonotype was detected a few times. The CDR3 nucleotides read TGCGCCAGCAGCTTGGCTCCGTCCACCGGGGAGCTGTTTTTT. This translates into CASSLAPSTGELFF. This chain joins TRBV5-1 and TRBJ2-2; D is unclear. CDR1 is SGHRS, CDR2 YFSETQ, per germline. Trimming shortened V by 0 bases and J by 4 bases, and 7 bases separated the two germline ends. The CDR3 has 14 amino acids.

The V call is TRBV15, the J call TRBJ2-3; TRBD2 agrees at 7 bases. With V trimmed by 0 bases and J by 0 bases, 6 bases remained unmatched. CDR3 length: 17 residues. Germline values: CDR1 LNHNV, CDR2 YYDKDF (reference sequence). DNA of the CDR3: TGTGCCACCAGCAGAGATGGCGGGGGAGGGAGCACAGATACGCAGTATTTT. It specifies CATSRDGGGGSTDTQYF.

This clonotype was detected only once. The chain uses TRBV5-5 and TRBJ2-1, with 7 bases fitting TRBD2. Germline V lookup: CDR1 SGHKS, CDR2 YYEKEE (reference sequence). The CDR3 runs 15 residues. Trimming took 4 bases from V and 5 from J; bases not matched to a gene: 9. This CDR3 is CASSPSGDFNNEQFF. As DNA, the CDR3 is TGTGCCAGCAGCCCGAGCGGGGACTTTAACAATGAGCAGTTCTTC.

The J gene is TRBJ2-1, the V gene TRBV7-9; D is ambiguous. V lost 6 bases, J lost 9 bases, and 9 bases lay in between. Germline lookup yields CDR1 SEHNR and CDR2 FQNEAQ (reference sequence). This CDR3 has 11 residues. The CDR3 sequence: CASRLQSEQFF. CDR3 DNA sequence: TGTGCCAGCAGGCTACAGAGTGAGCAGTTCTTC.

There are a few counts of this clonotype. The chain joins TRBV5-1 to TRBJ1-6; D gene ambiguous. The CDR3 spans 14 residues. Germline V gene data show CDR1 as SGHRS and CDR2 as YFSETQ. The V gene lost 0 bases and the J gene lost 10 bases, with 11 bases spanning the gap. CDR3 coding DNA: TGCGCCAGCAGCTTGGTAGGGTTTGGCTCACCCCTCCACTTT. The encoded protein is CASSLVGFGSPLHF. The full variable domain, in which reference TRBV5-1 and TRBJ1-6 provide the parts outside the CDR3, is KAGVTQTPRYLIKTRGQQVTLSCSPISGHRSVSWYQQTPGQGLQFLFEYFSETQRNKGNFPGRFSGRQFSNSRSEMNVSTLELGDSALYLCASSLVGFGSPLHFGNGTRLTVT.